Here is one T cell receptor beta chain with its context. This sample is drawn from a study of OX40 agonist ivuxolimab in advanced cancers. Assay used: immunoSEQ multiplex PCR; TCRdb lists only in-frame clones, some missing. The table shows 25,000 to 35,000 clones, with over 60% occurring only once. The receptor's source is an adult with an advanced solid tumor such as melanoma, head and neck, liver or kidney cancer. The sequencing used CD4+ or CD8+ T cells sorted from blood, collected in a trial of the OX40 agonist ivuxolimab.

The CDR3 protein is CASSYRGTNSPLHF. The CDR3 region has the DNA TGTGCCAGCAGTTACAGGGGAACTAACTCACCCCTCCACTTT. The V call is TRBV6-6, the J call TRBJ1-6; possibly TRBD1 for D (5 bases). CDR3 length equals 14 residues. Looked up from germline, CDR1 is MNHNY and CDR2 is SVGAGI (reference sequence). The V end lost 2 bases, the J end lost 10 bases, and 12 bases lay between the germline ends.